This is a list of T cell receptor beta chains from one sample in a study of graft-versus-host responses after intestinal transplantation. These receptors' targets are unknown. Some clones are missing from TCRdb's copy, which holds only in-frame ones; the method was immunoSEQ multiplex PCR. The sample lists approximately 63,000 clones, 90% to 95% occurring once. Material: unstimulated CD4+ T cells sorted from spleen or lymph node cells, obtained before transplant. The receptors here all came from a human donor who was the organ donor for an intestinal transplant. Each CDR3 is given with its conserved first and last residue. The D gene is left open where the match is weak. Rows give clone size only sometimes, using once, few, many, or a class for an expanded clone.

CDR3nt: TGTGCCAGCAGCCCCGGACAGCGTGCGGGTGAAAAACTGTTTTTT
CDR3aa: CASSPGQRAGEKLFF
abundance: -
j_gene: TRBJ1-4
v_gene: TRBV11-3
d_gene: -

CDR3nt: TGCGCCAGCAGCTTGGGGCCCGGGGGGGCAGATGAGCAGTTCTTC
CDR3aa: CASSLGPGGADEQFF
abundance: -
j_gene: TRBJ2-1
v_gene: TRBV5-1
d_gene: TRBD2

CDR3nt: TGTGCCAGCTCACCATTACCCGTCCCCCACAATGAGCAGTTCTTC
CDR3aa: CASSPLPVPHNEQFF
abundance: -
j_gene: TRBJ2-1
v_gene: TRBV18
d_gene: -

CDR3nt: TGTGCCAGCAGCCCCCGGGGCCCAGGGGGCTACACCTTC
CDR3aa: CASSPRGPGGYTF
abundance: -
j_gene: TRBJ1-2
v_gene: TRBV21-1
d_gene: -

CDR3nt: TGTGCCAGCATGGGGGGCTACGAGCAGTACTTC
CDR3aa: CASMGGYEQYF
abundance: -
j_gene: TRBJ2-7
v_gene: TRBV6-1
d_gene: -

CDR3nt: TGTGCCTGGAGGGGGGGCTTTAACTATGGCTACACCTTC
CDR3aa: CAWRGGFNYGYTF
abundance: -
j_gene: TRBJ1-2
v_gene: TRBV30
d_gene: -

CDR3nt: TGTGCCAGCAGTTTAACGGCAGGGGCAGAGACCCAGTACTTC
CDR3aa: CASSLTAGAETQYF
abundance: -
j_gene: TRBJ2-5
v_gene: TRBV6-5
d_gene: -

CDR3nt: TGTGCCAGCAGTGACTCGAGCGACACCTACTACGAGCAGTACTTC
CDR3aa: CASSDSSDTYYEQYF
abundance: -
j_gene: TRBJ2-7
v_gene: TRBV6-4
d_gene: -

CDR3nt: TGTGCCAGCAGTGACACCCCTCATGGAGCTTTCTTT
CDR3aa: CASSDTPHGAFF
abundance: -
j_gene: TRBJ1-1
v_gene: TRBV2
d_gene: -

CDR3nt: TGCGCCAGCAGCCAACCGACTAGCGGGGGGGCAGATACGCAGTATTTT
CDR3aa: CASSQPTSGGADTQYF
abundance: -
j_gene: TRBJ2-3
v_gene: TRBV4-1
d_gene: TRBD2

CDR3nt: TGTGCCAGCAGCCAAGAAGGGGGGAGCACAGATACGCAGTATTTT
CDR3aa: CASSQEGGSTDTQYF
abundance: -
j_gene: TRBJ2-3
v_gene: TRBV4-2
d_gene: -

CDR3nt: TGCGCCAGCAGCTTGGGCCAGACTTTCTATGGCTACACCTTC
CDR3aa: CASSLGQTFYGYTF
abundance: -
j_gene: TRBJ1-2
v_gene: TRBV5-1
d_gene: -

CDR3nt: TGTGCCAGCAGCGCTAAGACTAGCGGGGGCCTGAACACCGGGGAGCTGTTTTTT
CDR3aa: CASSAKTSGGLNTGELFF
abundance: -
j_gene: TRBJ2-2
v_gene: TRBV5-4
d_gene: TRBD2

CDR3nt: TGCAGTGCCGAGGGTGGACTTGCGCAGTATTTT
CDR3aa: CSAEGGLAQYF
abundance: -
j_gene: TRBJ2-3
v_gene: TRBV20-1
d_gene: -

CDR3nt: TGCAGTGCTAACAGGAAAGAGACCCAGTACTTC
CDR3aa: CSANRKETQYF
abundance: -
j_gene: TRBJ2-5
v_gene: TRBV20-1
d_gene: -

CDR3nt: TGTGCCAGCAACCCGTACGGGACTCCTAATGAGCAGTTCTTC
CDR3aa: CASNPYGTPNEQFF
abundance: -
j_gene: TRBJ2-1
v_gene: TRBV7-2
d_gene: -

CDR3nt: TGTGCTAGTGACGTGACAGGGAAGCGCACTGAAGCTTTCTTT
CDR3aa: CASDVTGKRTEAFF
abundance: -
j_gene: TRBJ1-1
v_gene: TRBV12-5
d_gene: TRBD1

CDR3nt: TGTGCCAGCAGCTTGGGGACCCGGCGAGAGCAGTACTTC
CDR3aa: CASSLGTRREQYF
abundance: -
j_gene: TRBJ2-7
v_gene: TRBV11-2
d_gene: -

CDR3nt: TGCAGTGTTGGGGCTAGTGTGGAGCAGTTCTTC
CDR3aa: CSVGASVEQFF
abundance: -
j_gene: TRBJ2-1
v_gene: TRBV20-1
d_gene: -

CDR3nt: TGTGCCAGCAGCTATACAGGGGTCGAGCAGTACTTC
CDR3aa: CASSYTGVEQYF
abundance: -
j_gene: TRBJ2-7
v_gene: TRBV5-5
d_gene: TRBD1

CDR3nt: TGTGCCAGCAGCTTAGTCCAGGAGGGGGGCGAGCAGTACTTC
CDR3aa: CASSLVQEGGEQYF
abundance: -
j_gene: TRBJ2-7
v_gene: TRBV7-8
d_gene: -

CDR3nt: TGTGCCAGCAGCAGGGGATCTAGCACAGATACGCAGTATTTT
CDR3aa: CASSRGSSTDTQYF
abundance: -
j_gene: TRBJ2-3
v_gene: TRBV6-5
d_gene: -

CDR3nt: TGTGCCTCACAGCGGGGGGTCCAAGAGACCCAGTACTTC
CDR3aa: CASQRGVQETQYF
abundance: -
j_gene: TRBJ2-5
v_gene: TRBV2
d_gene: TRBD2

CDR3nt: TGCGCCAGCAGCCAACCCCAGGGGAACACTGAAGCTTTCTTT
CDR3aa: CASSQPQGNTEAFF
abundance: -
j_gene: TRBJ1-1
v_gene: TRBV4-1
d_gene: -

CDR3nt: TGCGCCAGCAGCCCCTTTAGGTCCACCAGCACAGATACGCAGTATTTT
CDR3aa: CASSPFRSTSTDTQYF
abundance: -
j_gene: TRBJ2-3
v_gene: TRBV4-1
d_gene: -

CDR3nt: TGTGCCACCCATAGCGGGGGGGCTTACAATGAGCAGTTCTTC
CDR3aa: CATHSGGAYNEQFF
abundance: few
j_gene: TRBJ2-1
v_gene: TRBV15
d_gene: TRBD2

CDR3nt: TGTGCCAGCAGCTTGGGGGCCGGGGGCAGTTTT
CDR3aa: CASSLGAGGSF
abundance: -
j_gene: TRBJ2-3
v_gene: TRBV5-5
d_gene: -

CDR3nt: TGCGCCAGCAGCCAAGAAGGGACAGGGGGTAGCATTCAGTACTTC
CDR3aa: CASSQEGTGGSIQYF
abundance: -
j_gene: TRBJ2-4
v_gene: TRBV4-1
d_gene: TRBD1

CDR3nt: TGTGCCGGATTCGGGGGCTACGAGCAGTACTTC
CDR3aa: CAGFGGYEQYF
abundance: -
j_gene: TRBJ2-7
v_gene: TRBV2
d_gene: -

CDR3nt: TGTGCCATCAGTGAAAGGGACAGGGAATATTACGAGCAGTACTTC
CDR3aa: CAISERDREYYEQYF
abundance: -
j_gene: TRBJ2-7
v_gene: TRBV10-3
d_gene: TRBD1

CDR3nt: TGTGCCAGCTCACAACCGGGACTAGCGGGAAGGGGCACCGGGGAGCTGTTTTTT
CDR3aa: CASSQPGLAGRGTGELFF
abundance: -
j_gene: TRBJ2-2
v_gene: TRBV18
d_gene: TRBD2

CDR3nt: TGCGCCAGCAGCCAACATTGGAGCGGGAATGAGCAGTTCTTC
CDR3aa: CASSQHWSGNEQFF
abundance: -
j_gene: TRBJ2-1
v_gene: TRBV4-1
d_gene: -

CDR3nt: TGTGCCAGTAGTATCGGACAGGGGGCGAACACCGGGGAGCTGTTTTTT
CDR3aa: CASSIGQGANTGELFF
abundance: -
j_gene: TRBJ2-2
v_gene: TRBV19
d_gene: TRBD1

CDR3nt: TGTGCCAGCAGCTCGGGACTAGCGGCCTACAATGAGCAGTTCTTC
CDR3aa: CASSSGLAAYNEQFF
abundance: once
j_gene: TRBJ2-1
v_gene: TRBV11-2
d_gene: TRBD2

CDR3nt: TGTGCCAGCAGCTTAGGCGGTACCGGGGAGCTGTTTTTT
CDR3aa: CASSLGGTGELFF
abundance: -
j_gene: TRBJ2-2
v_gene: TRBV11-3
d_gene: -

CDR3nt: TGTGCCAGTAGTTGGGGTGCAGGGCGCACCGGGGAGCTGTTTTTT
CDR3aa: CASSWGAGRTGELFF
abundance: -
j_gene: TRBJ2-2
v_gene: TRBV19
d_gene: -

CDR3nt: TGTGCCAGCAGCCATCGACAGGGGACACCTAACTATGGCTACACCTTC
CDR3aa: CASSHRQGTPNYGYTF
abundance: -
j_gene: TRBJ1-2
v_gene: TRBV5-6
d_gene: TRBD1

CDR3nt: TGTGCCAGCAGCCAAGGGGGACTCGGGCAGTACTTC
CDR3aa: CASSQGGLGQYF
abundance: -
j_gene: TRBJ2-7
v_gene: TRBV4-2
d_gene: -

CDR3nt: TGTGCCTGGGAACAGGGAGAAGCTTTCTTT
CDR3aa: CAWEQGEAFF
abundance: -
j_gene: TRBJ1-1
v_gene: TRBV30
d_gene: -

CDR3nt: TGTGCCAGCAGTGAACGGGGGGCGGGATCCTACGAGCAGTACTTC
CDR3aa: CASSERGAGSYEQYF
abundance: -
j_gene: TRBJ2-7
v_gene: TRBV2
d_gene: -

CDR3nt: TGCAGTGCCCCCGACTCGGGTGGCTACACCTTC
CDR3aa: CSAPDSGGYTF
abundance: -
j_gene: TRBJ1-2
v_gene: TRBV20-1
d_gene: -

CDR3nt: TGTGCCAGCAGCTCCAAAAGGGACAGGGGCCCCTATGGCTACACCTTC
CDR3aa: CASSSKRDRGPYGYTF
abundance: -
j_gene: TRBJ1-2
v_gene: TRBV11-2
d_gene: TRBD1

CDR3nt: TGTGCCAGCTCACCCGGGACCCCGCGGGATACGCAGTATTTT
CDR3aa: CASSPGTPRDTQYF
abundance: -
j_gene: TRBJ2-3
v_gene: TRBV18
d_gene: -

CDR3nt: TGTGCCAGCCTCAGAACTCCAACCACCGGGGAGCTGTTTTTT
CDR3aa: CASLRTPTTGELFF
abundance: few
j_gene: TRBJ2-2
v_gene: TRBV7-6
d_gene: -